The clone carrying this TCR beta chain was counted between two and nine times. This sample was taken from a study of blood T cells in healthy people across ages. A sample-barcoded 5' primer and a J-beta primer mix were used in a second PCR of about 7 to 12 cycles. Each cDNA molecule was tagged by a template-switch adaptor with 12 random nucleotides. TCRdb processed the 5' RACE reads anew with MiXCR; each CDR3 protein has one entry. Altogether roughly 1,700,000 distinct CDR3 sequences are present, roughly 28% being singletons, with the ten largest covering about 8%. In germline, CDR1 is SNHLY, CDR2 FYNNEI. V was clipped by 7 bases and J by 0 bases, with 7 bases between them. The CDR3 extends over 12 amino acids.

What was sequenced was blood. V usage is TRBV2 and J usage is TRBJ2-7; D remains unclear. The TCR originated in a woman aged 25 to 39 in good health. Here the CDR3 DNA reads TGTGCCAGCAAGCCTAACTCCTACGAGCAGTACTTC. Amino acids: CASKPNSYEQYF.